This is a list of T cell receptor beta chains from one sample in a study of blood T cell repertoires in COVID-19. TCRdb's copy holds only in-frame clones and misses some; the assay was immunoSEQ multiplex PCR. The table records roughly 250,000 clones, about 85% of them present only once. Sequenced input: peripheral blood. The receptors derive from a human donor with COVID-19, enrolled during active disease. The donor label of this sample is uncertain. The CDR3 runs from the conserved cysteine through the conserved F or W. Each record gives: D gene, clone size, J gene, V gene, CDR3 protein, CDR3 DNA. The D gene is left open where the match is weak. Some rows mark clone size as missing; the rest say once, few, many or name a class of expanded clone.

D: TRBD2; size: .; J: TRBJ2-2; V: TRBV10-3; CDR3: CAIREIAGDDTGELFF; DNA: TGTGCCATCAGGGAAATAGCGGGAGATGACACCGGGGAGCTGTTTTTT
D: .; size: .; J: TRBJ1-6; V: TRBV6-5; CDR3: CASRIEDSYNSPLHF; DNA: TGTGCCAGCAGAATTGAGGACAGCTATAATTCACCCCTCCACTTT
D: TRBD1; size: once; J: TRBJ2-7; V: TRBV11-2; CDR3: CASSLDRGQTYEQYF; DNA: TGTGCCAGCAGCTTGGACAGGGGCCAAACCTACGAGCAGTACTTC
D: .; size: .; J: TRBJ2-1; V: TRBV27; CDR3: CASSLHGGIFYNEQFF; DNA: TGTGCCAGCAGTTTACATGGGGGGATTTTCTACAATGAGCAGTTCTTC
D: .; size: .; J: TRBJ2-3; V: TRBV27; CDR3: CASSWGGTDTQYF; DNA: TGTGCCAGCAGTTGGGGGGGCACAGATACGCAGTATTTT
D: .; size: .; J: TRBJ2-1; V: TRBV4-1; CDR3: CASSATPRKPKPNEQFF; DNA: TGCGCCAGCAGCGCTACCCCGCGGAAGCCAAAACCCAATGAGCAGTTCTTC
D: .; size: .; J: TRBJ2-3; V: TRBV4-1; CDR3: CASSQALSLSGPSTDTQYF; DNA: TGCGCCAGCAGCCAGGCCTTGTCCTTATCGGGTCCTAGCACAGATACGCAGTATTTT
D: .; size: many; J: TRBJ1-1; V: TRBV18; CDR3: CASSPGQTEAFF; DNA: TGTGCCAGCTCACCGGGCCAGACTGAAGCTTTCTTT
D: .; size: .; J: TRBJ1-6; V: TRBV28; CDR3: CASSFGGAENSPLHF; DNA: TGTGCCAGCAGTTTTGGGGGGGCGGAAAATTCACCCCTCCACTTT
D: .; size: .; J: TRBJ2-1; V: TRBV6-6; CDR3: CASSPAALTSQDEQFF; DNA: TGTGCCAGCAGCCCAGCGGCACTCACATCCCAGGATGAGCAGTTCTTC
D: .; size: .; J: TRBJ2-3; V: TRBV7-9; CDR3: CASSLTGSSGDTQYF; DNA: TGTGCCAGCAGCCTAACAGGGTCCTCCGGGGATACGCAGTATTTT
D: TRBD1; size: .; J: TRBJ1-5; V: TRBV4-3; CDR3: CASSQRWTGGDQPQHF; DNA: TGCGCCAGCAGCCAACGATGGACAGGGGGCGATCAGCCCCAGCATTTT
D: TRBD1; size: .; J: TRBJ1-1; V: TRBV19; CDR3: CASRPTGGYAEAFF; DNA: TGTGCCAGCAGGCCCACAGGGGGATACGCTGAAGCTTTCTTT
D: .; size: .; J: TRBJ2-2; V: TRBV9; CDR3: CASSVFSGNTGELFF; DNA: TGTGCCAGCAGCGTATTTAGCGGAAACACCGGGGAGCTGTTTTTT
D: .; size: .; J: TRBJ1-5; V: TRBV28; CDR3: CASSLYGQTDQPQHF; DNA: TGTGCCAGCAGTTTATATGGACAGACGGATCAGCCCCAGCATTTT
D: TRBD1; size: .; J: TRBJ1-4; V: TRBV6-1; CDR3: CASSAPGTGATNEKLFF; DNA: TGTGCCAGCAGTGCCCCCGGGACAGGTGCAACTAATGAAAAACTGTTTTTT
D: TRBD1; size: .; J: TRBJ1-1; V: TRBV3-1/TRBV3-2; CDR3: CASSRQTGTEAFF; DNA: TGTGCCAGCAGCCGCCAGACAGGGACTGAAGCTTTCTTT
D: TRBD1; size: .; J: TRBJ2-5; V: TRBV18; CDR3: CASSPRTGTQETQYF; DNA: TGTGCCAGCTCACCCCGGACAGGGACTCAAGAGACCCAGTACTTC
D: .; size: once; J: TRBJ1-1; V: TRBV13; CDR3: CASSLVAGRLAVNTEAFF; DNA: TGTGCCAGCAGCTTAGTCGCGGGGCGTTTGGCCGTGAACACTGAAGCTTTCTTT
D: .; size: once; J: TRBJ1-2; V: TRBV2; CDR3: CASSGGPPPNYGYTF; DNA: TGTGCCAGCAGTGGGGGGCCGCCGCCCAACTATGGCTACACCTTC
D: TRBD2; size: .; J: TRBJ2-3; V: TRBV19; CDR3: CASSIAATSGRTDTQYF; DNA: TGTGCCAGTAGTATAGCTGCGACTAGCGGGAGAACAGATACGCAGTATTTT
D: .; size: .; J: TRBJ2-5; V: TRBV19; CDR3: CASSGRTATMYQETQYF; DNA: TGTGCCAGTAGTGGTCGGACAGCTACGATGTACCAAGAGACCCAGTACTTC
D: .; size: .; J: TRBJ1-1; V: TRBV28; CDR3: CASSLPSRGRTFF; DNA: TGTGCCAGCAGTTTACCTTCTAGGGGTAGGACTTTCTTT
D: TRBD2; size: .; J: TRBJ2-7; V: TRBV28; CDR3: CASSLIPLAGAYEQYF; DNA: TGTGCCAGCAGTCTAATCCCCCTAGCGGGAGCTTACGAGCAGTACTTC
D: .; size: .; J: TRBJ1-2; V: TRBV2; CDR3: CASKEWQGDYGYTF; DNA: TGTGCCAGCAAGGAGTGGCAGGGTGACTATGGCTACACCTTC
D: .; size: .; J: TRBJ1-4; V: TRBV28; CDR3: CASSFGQGREKLFF; DNA: TGTGCCAGCAGTTTTGGGCAGGGAAGGGAAAAACTGTTTTTT
D: .; size: .; J: TRBJ2-1; V: TRBV7-3; CDR3: CASSFSPYNEQFF; DNA: TGTGCCAGCAGCTTCAGTCCCTACAATGAGCAGTTCTTC
D: TRBD1; size: once; J: TRBJ2-3; V: TRBV7-9; CDR3: CASSLDRGQWTDTQYF; DNA: TGTGCCAGCAGCTTAGACAGGGGGCAGTGGACAGATACGCAGTATTTT
D: .; size: .; J: TRBJ2-3; V: TRBV29-1; CDR3: CSVKGSQGTDTQYF; DNA: TGCAGCGTCAAAGGAAGCCAGGGGACAGATACGCAGTATTTT
D: .; size: .; J: TRBJ1-1; V: TRBV18; CDR3: CASSPGGITEAFF; DNA: TGTGCCAGCTCACCAGGGGGGATCACTGAAGCTTTCTTT
D: .; size: .; J: TRBJ1-5; V: TRBV28; CDR3: CASSSSGQLGDQPQHF; DNA: TGTGCCAGCAGTTCCTCTGGACAGTTGGGTGATCAGCCCCAGCATTTT
D: TRBD2; size: .; J: TRBJ2-5; V: TRBV6-6; CDR3: CASSPPGLEKTQYF; DNA: TGTGCCAGCAGTCCCCCGGGACTAGAGAAGACCCAGTACTTC